A selection of T cell receptor beta chains follows, all from one sample in a study of cytomegalovirus exposure and HLA in healthy donors. Clones were sequenced by immunoSEQ multiplex PCR, and TCRdb holds only the in-frame ones, with some missing. The sample has approximately 98,000 clones; roughly 70% are singletons. What was sequenced was PBMCs. Receptors originate from a male donor in good health and CMV-seronegative. The CDR3 runs from the conserved cysteine through the conserved F or W. The order of the fields is J gene, D gene, clone size, V gene, CDR3 DNA, CDR3 protein. A D gene is named only where the DNA matches it firmly. The size entry is marked missing in some rows and otherwise reads once, few, many or a size class.

j_call: TRBJ2-5
d_call: NA
clone_size: NA
v_call: TRBV29-1
cdr3_nt: TGCAGCGTTGGGGGGTTAAACAGGGAAGGCCAAGAGACCCAGTACTTC
cdr3_aa: CSVGGLNREGQETQYF

j_call: TRBJ2-3
d_call: NA
clone_size: few
v_call: TRBV9
cdr3_nt: TGTGCCAGCAGCGTTGCCATAGCGGACGCGGGTACGCAGTATTTT
cdr3_aa: CASSVAIADAGTQYF

j_call: TRBJ2-3
d_call: TRBD2
clone_size: NA
v_call: TRBV11-3
cdr3_nt: TGTGCCAGCAGCTTTAAAGGGGCGGGAGGGCAAGATACGCAGTATTTT
cdr3_aa: CASSFKGAGGQDTQYF

j_call: TRBJ2-7
d_call: NA
clone_size: NA
v_call: TRBV5-6
cdr3_nt: TGTGCCAGCAGCCACAGGGAAAAAAAGGTCCACGAGCAGTACTTC
cdr3_aa: CASSHREKKVHEQYF

j_call: TRBJ2-7
d_call: TRBD1
clone_size: NA
v_call: TRBV10-3
cdr3_nt: TGTGCCTACCAGGACAGGGCCTACGAGCAGTACTTC
cdr3_aa: CAYQDRAYEQYF

j_call: TRBJ2-2
d_call: NA
clone_size: NA
v_call: TRBV5-1
cdr3_nt: TGCGCCAGCAATCCTTCCGGACTCTACACCGGGGAGCTGTTTTTT
cdr3_aa: CASNPSGLYTGELFF

j_call: TRBJ2-7
d_call: TRBD2
clone_size: few
v_call: TRBV14
cdr3_nt: TGTGCCAGCAGTTCTAGCGGGAGTAGGTACGAGCAGTACTTC
cdr3_aa: CASSSSGSRYEQYF

j_call: TRBJ2-7
d_call: NA
clone_size: few
v_call: TRBV6-6
cdr3_nt: TGTGCCAGCAGTCCCCTAGATGAGCAGTACTTC
cdr3_aa: CASSPLDEQYF

j_call: TRBJ1-3
d_call: TRBD1
clone_size: NA
v_call: TRBV25-1
cdr3_nt: TGTGCCAGTTCTACAGGGGCCGGAAACACCATATATTTT
cdr3_aa: CASSTGAGNTIYF

j_call: TRBJ1-2
d_call: NA
clone_size: NA
v_call: TRBV5-6
cdr3_nt: TGTGCCAGCAGCCTTTGGGGGGGGCCCGGTGGCTACACCTTC
cdr3_aa: CASSLWGGPGGYTF

j_call: TRBJ1-2
d_call: TRBD1
clone_size: NA
v_call: TRBV28
cdr3_nt: TGTGCCAGCAGACCGAACAGGGGAAATAACTATGGCTACACCTTC
cdr3_aa: CASRPNRGNNYGYTF

j_call: TRBJ1-2
d_call: TRBD1
clone_size: NA
v_call: TRBV6-5
cdr3_nt: TGTGCCAGCAGTTACTCTGGGGACAGGGTAGTCGGCTACACCTTC
cdr3_aa: CASSYSGDRVVGYTF

j_call: TRBJ2-5
d_call: TRBD2
clone_size: NA
v_call: TRBV19
cdr3_nt: TGTGCCAGTAGTATCGGGGGGGGAGGAGGAGAGACCCAGTACTTC
cdr3_aa: CASSIGGGGGETQYF

j_call: TRBJ2-7
d_call: NA
clone_size: NA
v_call: TRBV5-8
cdr3_nt: TGTGCCAGCAGCCTAGGTGACGGAACCTACGAGCAGTACTTC
cdr3_aa: CASSLGDGTYEQYF

j_call: TRBJ1-1
d_call: TRBD1
clone_size: NA
v_call: TRBV30
cdr3_nt: TGTGCCTGGGGGGGACAGGGAACCGCTGAAGCTTTCTTT
cdr3_aa: CAWGGQGTAEAFF

j_call: TRBJ1-1
d_call: NA
clone_size: NA
v_call: TRBV27
cdr3_nt: TGTGCCAAGCTAACCAACACTGAAGCTTTCTTT
cdr3_aa: CAKLTNTEAFF

j_call: TRBJ1-4
d_call: TRBD1
clone_size: NA
v_call: TRBV19
cdr3_nt: TGTGCCAGTAAGGGGACAGGCGCAACTAATGAAAAACTGTTTTTT
cdr3_aa: CASKGTGATNEKLFF

j_call: TRBJ1-5
d_call: NA
clone_size: few
v_call: TRBV27
cdr3_nt: TGTGCCAGCAGTTTGAATTGGGCAACCGATCAGCCCCAGCATTTT
cdr3_aa: CASSLNWATDQPQHF

j_call: TRBJ2-7
d_call: TRBD1
clone_size: NA
v_call: TRBV29-1
cdr3_nt: TGCAGCGTTGTTTACAGGGCCCGACAGGGGAGCTCCTACGAGCAGTACTTC
cdr3_aa: CSVVYRARQGSSYEQYF

j_call: TRBJ1-2
d_call: NA
clone_size: NA
v_call: TRBV4-1
cdr3_nt: TGCGCCAGCAGCCGCCCCGAGCGAGACTATGGCTACACCTTC
cdr3_aa: CASSRPERDYGYTF

j_call: TRBJ2-7
d_call: TRBD1
clone_size: NA
v_call: TRBV9
cdr3_nt: TGTGCCAGCAGCGTAGGAACAGGGGGCATGGACGAGCAGTACTTC
cdr3_aa: CASSVGTGGMDEQYF

j_call: TRBJ2-7
d_call: NA
clone_size: NA
v_call: TRBV2
cdr3_nt: TGTGCCAGCAGTGGAACTAGTATTGCCCACGAGCAGTACTTC
cdr3_aa: CASSGTSIAHEQYF

j_call: TRBJ2-4
d_call: TRBD1
clone_size: NA
v_call: TRBV5-1
cdr3_nt: TGCGCCAGCAGCCCCGACAGGGAACTAAACATTCAGTACTTC
cdr3_aa: CASSPDRELNIQYF

j_call: TRBJ2-7
d_call: NA
clone_size: NA
v_call: TRBV28
cdr3_nt: TGTGCCAGCAGTCCCCCAGGGGCGACCCCCGCCGAGCAGTACTTC
cdr3_aa: CASSPPGATPAEQYF

j_call: TRBJ1-1
d_call: TRBD1
clone_size: once
v_call: TRBV11-2
cdr3_nt: TGTGCCAGCAGCTCCGGGACAGCTGAAGCTTTCTTT
cdr3_aa: CASSSGTAEAFF

j_call: TRBJ2-5
d_call: TRBD1
clone_size: NA
v_call: TRBV2
cdr3_nt: TGTGCCAGCAACGCTAAGGGGGCGGCACTTCAAGAGACCCAGTACTTC
cdr3_aa: CASNAKGAALQETQYF

j_call: TRBJ1-1
d_call: NA
clone_size: NA
v_call: TRBV28
cdr3_nt: TGTGCCAGTAAACACGCAAACACTGAAGCTTTCTTT
cdr3_aa: CASKHANTEAFF

j_call: TRBJ2-3
d_call: TRBD2
clone_size: NA
v_call: TRBV9
cdr3_nt: TGTGCCAGCAGCGCCTCAGCGGGAGGGGGCACAGATACGCAGTATTTT
cdr3_aa: CASSASAGGGTDTQYF

j_call: TRBJ1-6
d_call: NA
clone_size: NA
v_call: TRBV27
cdr3_nt: TGTGCCAGCAGTTTTATCGATTCACCCCTCCACTTT
cdr3_aa: CASSFIDSPLHF

j_call: TRBJ2-7
d_call: NA
clone_size: NA
v_call: TRBV11-3
cdr3_nt: TGTGCCAGCAGCTTAGGGGGGGAAGTGGACGAGCAGTACTTC
cdr3_aa: CASSLGGEVDEQYF

j_call: TRBJ2-2
d_call: TRBD2
clone_size: once
v_call: TRBV5-6
cdr3_nt: TGTGCCAGCAGCCCCGGACTAGCGGGAAGGAACACCGGGGAGCTGTTTTTT
cdr3_aa: CASSPGLAGRNTGELFF

j_call: TRBJ1-1
d_call: TRBD1
clone_size: many
v_call: TRBV9
cdr3_nt: TGTGCCAGCAGCCAAACTCAGGGACAGGGAACTGAAGCTTTCTTT
cdr3_aa: CASSQTQGQGTEAFF

j_call: TRBJ1-3
d_call: NA
clone_size: NA
v_call: TRBV11-3
cdr3_nt: TGTGCCAGCAGCTTCTCTACAGGGACTGGAAACACCATATATTTT
cdr3_aa: CASSFSTGTGNTIYF

j_call: TRBJ2-1
d_call: TRBD2
clone_size: NA
v_call: TRBV9
cdr3_nt: TGTGCCAGCAGCGAAATGGGACTAGCGATGAATGAGCAGTTCTTC
cdr3_aa: CASSEMGLAMNEQFF

j_call: TRBJ1-5
d_call: NA
clone_size: NA
v_call: TRBV30
cdr3_nt: TGTGCCTGGAGTGTAAACAGGGCAAATCAGCCCCAGCATTTT
cdr3_aa: CAWSVNRANQPQHF

j_call: TRBJ2-7
d_call: NA
clone_size: few
v_call: TRBV6-6
cdr3_nt: TGTGCCAGCAGTACCCAGGGTTACGAGCAGTACTTC
cdr3_aa: CASSTQGYEQYF

j_call: TRBJ2-6
d_call: TRBD1
clone_size: NA
v_call: TRBV7-8
cdr3_nt: TGTGCCAGCAGCAGATGGACAGGGACTGGGGCCAACGTCCTGACTTTC
cdr3_aa: CASSRWTGTGANVLTF

j_call: TRBJ1-3
d_call: NA
clone_size: NA
v_call: TRBV4-1
cdr3_nt: TGCGCCAGCAGCCTCTTTGCGTTGCCCGGAAACACCATATATTTT
cdr3_aa: CASSLFALPGNTIYF

j_call: TRBJ1-4
d_call: NA
clone_size: NA
v_call: TRBV29-1
cdr3_nt: TGCAGCGTTCTACACCAGGGTGGAAATGAAAAACTGTTTTTT
cdr3_aa: CSVLHQGGNEKLFF

j_call: TRBJ1-1
d_call: NA
clone_size: NA
v_call: TRBV10-3
cdr3_nt: TGTGCCATCGGGGTCGGGAAAAACACTGAAGCTTTCTTT
cdr3_aa: CAIGVGKNTEAFF

j_call: TRBJ1-2
d_call: NA
clone_size: NA
v_call: TRBV7-2
cdr3_nt: TGTGCCAGCACCATAGTAGGGGGGGCGGCTAACTATGGCTACACCTTC
cdr3_aa: CASTIVGGAANYGYTF

j_call: TRBJ2-1
d_call: TRBD2
clone_size: NA
v_call: TRBV12-5
cdr3_nt: TGTGCTAGTGGTTTGGTACGGGGACTAGCGGGAGTCCCCTACAATGAGCAGTTCTTC
cdr3_aa: CASGLVRGLAGVPYNEQFF

j_call: TRBJ2-3
d_call: TRBD2
clone_size: NA
v_call: TRBV19
cdr3_nt: TGTGCCAGTAGTATAGTAGTAGCGGGAGCATCCGATACGCAGTATTTT
cdr3_aa: CASSIVVAGASDTQYF

j_call: TRBJ2-7
d_call: NA
clone_size: NA
v_call: TRBV25-1
cdr3_nt: TGTGCCAGCAGTGAATACAGGCTGGGAAGGGGCTACGAGCAGTACTTC
cdr3_aa: CASSEYRLGRGYEQYF

j_call: TRBJ1-2
d_call: TRBD1
clone_size: NA
v_call: TRBV5-1
cdr3_nt: TGCGCCAGCAGCCTCAGCCAGGGGGCGCGAGATGGCTACACCTTC
cdr3_aa: CASSLSQGARDGYTF